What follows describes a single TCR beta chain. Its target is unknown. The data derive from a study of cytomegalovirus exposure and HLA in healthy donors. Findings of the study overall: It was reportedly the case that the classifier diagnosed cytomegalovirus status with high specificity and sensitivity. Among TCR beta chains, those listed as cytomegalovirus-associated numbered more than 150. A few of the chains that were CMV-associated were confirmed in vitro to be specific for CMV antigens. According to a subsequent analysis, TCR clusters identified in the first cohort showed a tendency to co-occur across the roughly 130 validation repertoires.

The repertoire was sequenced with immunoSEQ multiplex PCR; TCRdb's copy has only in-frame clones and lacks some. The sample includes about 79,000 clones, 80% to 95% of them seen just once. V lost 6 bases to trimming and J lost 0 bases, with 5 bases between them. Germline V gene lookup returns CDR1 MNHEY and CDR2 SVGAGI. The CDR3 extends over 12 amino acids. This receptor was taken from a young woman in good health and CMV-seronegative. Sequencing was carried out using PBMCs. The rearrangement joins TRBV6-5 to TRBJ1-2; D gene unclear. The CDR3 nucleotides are TGTGCCAGCAGGACTGCTAACTATGGCTACACCTTC. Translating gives CASRTANYGYTF.